The 12 T cell receptor beta chains reported below all come from one sample, sequenced in a study of beta chain features in type 1 diabetes. Every bit of the isolated RNA underwent reverse transcription, so sequencing read expressed TCRB transcripts. Assay: immunoSEQ multiplex PCR; the TCRdb copy retains only in-frame clones and omits some. The sample shows under 800,000 clones, 15% to 18% of them seen only once. Sequenced sample: naive CD4+ T cells from blood. The receptors originated from a man aged 18 to 30 in good health.

This clone was detected a few times. The chain has TRBV28 and TRBJ2-5; 8 bases are shared with TRBD2. J was trimmed by 2 bases and V by 4 bases; bases with no gene match: 6. The CDR3 spans 15 residues. Germline lookup yields CDR1 MDHEN and CDR2 SYDVKM. The CDR3 reads CASSSAGGQQETQYF. The DNA of the CDR3 is TGTGCCAGCAGTTCCGCGGGGGGCCAACAAGAGACCCAGTACTTC.

This clone was seen a handful of times. V and J are TRBV11-1 and TRBJ1-2, with D perhaps TRBD1 (5 bases). Trimming took 4 bases from V and 0 from J, leaving 9 bases between them. CDR3 length: 14 residues. CDR1 is SGHAT, CDR2 FQDESV, per germline (reference sequence). The CDR3 DNA sequence: TGTGCCAGCAGCTGGGACGGAGCTAACTATGGCTACACCTTC. Its translation: CASSWDGANYGYTF.

This clone has just a few counts. This sequence joins TRBV10-3 and TRBJ2-6; 8 nucleotides agree with TRBD1. CDR3 length: 16 amino acids. Germline-derived CDR1 and CDR2 are ENHRY and SYGVKD. Germline trimming cut 6 bases from V and 0 bases from J; bases unmatched to any gene: 4. The CDR3 region has the DNA TGTGCCATCAGCGCAGGGGGCAACTCTGGGGCCAACGTCCTGACTTTC. It codes for CAISAGGNSGANVLTF.

Only a few counts were recorded for this clone. This rearrangement joins TRBV7-7 to TRBJ2-5; 7 bases match TRBD2. Germline CDR1 is SSHAT and CDR2 is FNYEAQ (reference sequence). The CDR3 consists of 16 residues. J gave up 4 bases and V 1 base, and 9 bases lay outside the gene matches. The CDR3 DNA reads as TGTGCCAGCAGCTTAGGTCAGGGCGGGAGTAGAGAGACCCAGTACTTC. Protein product: CASSLGQGGSRETQYF.

This rearrangement joins TRBV28 to TRBJ2-4; TRBD2 matches 11 bases. The CDR3 totals 15 residues. Germline lookup yields CDR1 MDHEN and CDR2 SYDVKM. V was pared by 9 bases and J by 0 bases, with 4 bases of the junction left unmatched. For the CDR3, the DNA is TGTGCCAGTGGGGGACTAGCGGAAGCCAAAAACATTCAGTACTTC. Translating gives CASGGLAEAKNIQYF. Combining the CDR3 with reference TRBV28 and TRBJ2-4 gives the whole variable domain DVKVTQSSRYLVKRTGEKVFLECVQDMDHENMFWYRQDPGLGLRLIYFSYDVKMKEKGDIPEGYSVSREKKERFSLILESASTNQTSMYLCASGGLAEAKNIQYFGAGTRLSVL.

J is TRBJ2-7 and V is TRBV5-1; 9 bases agree with TRBD1. Germline V gene data show CDR1 as SGHRS and CDR2 as YFSETQ. V lost 0 bases to trimming and J lost 6 bases; unmatched junction nucleotides: 7. The CDR3 extends over 15 amino acids. This chain's CDR3 is CASSLAGQGGREQYF. The DNA of the CDR3 is TGCGCCAGCAGCTTGGCGGGACAGGGAGGCCGCGAGCAGTACTTC.

This clone was observed a handful of times. The J gene is TRBJ1-1, the V gene TRBV6-1; unclear D gene. V lost 5 bases, J lost 0 bases, and 7 bases lay in between. Germline-derived CDR1 and CDR2 are MNHNS and SASEGT. The CDR3 is 13 amino acids. DNA for the CDR3: TGTGCCAGCAGTCTCACGGTGAACACTGAAGCTTTCTTT. Protein sequence: CASSLTVNTEAFF.

CDR3 protein: CASSKFRDRVNEPQHF. DNA of the CDR3: TGTGCCAGCAGCAAATTCCGGGACAGGGTTAATGAGCCCCAGCATTTT. J is TRBJ1-5 and V is TRBV6-6, with TRBD1 matching 9 bases. The CDR3 loop spans 16 amino acids. V dropped 6 bases and J dropped 8; count of bases not matched to a gene: 14. CDR1 and CDR2 (germline): MNHNY, SVGAGI (reference sequence).

This chain connects TRBV6-4 to TRBJ2-7; TRBD1 might be the D (6 bases). The CDR3 consists of 13 residues. Trimming cost V 5 bases and J 3 bases, with 11 bases left between them. In germline, CDR1 is MRHNA, CDR2 SNTAGT. CDR3: CASSREGGYEQYF. For the CDR3, the DNA is TGTGCCAGCAGTCGGGAAGGGGGCTACGAGCAGTACTTC.

There are a few counts of this clone. DNA of the CDR3: TGCGCCAGCAGCTTGGGCCGACAGGGTGATGGCTACACCTTC. Its protein product is CASSLGRQGDGYTF. The chain carries TRBV5-1 and TRBJ1-2; TRBD1 matches 7 bases. The CDR3 extends over 14 amino acids. Per the germline V gene, CDR1 is SGHRS and CDR2 is YFSETQ. V lost 0 bases to trimming and J lost 6 bases; unmatched junction nucleotides: 5.

CDR3 bases: TGTGCCAGCTCACCGGGACAGGGAGAAGCTTTCTTT. It encodes CASSPGQGEAFF. The J gene is TRBJ1-1, the V gene TRBV18, with 9 positions matching TRBD1. The CDR3 has 12 amino acids. V lost 3 bases, J lost 8 bases, and 1 base stayed unmatched. Germline lookup yields CDR1 KGHSH and CDR2 LQKENI. The full variable domain, in which reference TRBV18 and TRBJ1-1 provide the parts outside the CDR3, is NAGVMQNPRHLVRRRGQEARLRCSPMKGHSHVYWYRQLPEEGLKFMVYLQKENIIDESGMPKERFSAEFPKEGPSILRIQQVVRGDSAAYFCASSPGQGEAFFGQGTRLTVV.

There are a few counts of this clone. The chain combines TRBV2 with TRBJ1-2; D remains ambiguous. The CDR3 is 11 amino acids. V was cut by 4 bases and J by 13 bases, with 13 bases left in between. The germline V gene has CDR1 SNHLY and CDR2 FYNNEI. CDR3 sequence reads: CASSVARAATF. CDR3 coding DNA: TGTGCCAGCAGTGTAGCTAGGGCGGCCACCTTC.